This is a list of T cell receptor beta chains from one sample in a study of shared clonotypes between healthy human individuals. The method was immunoSEQ multiplex PCR; TCRdb's version includes in-frame clones alone and lacks a portion of them. The sample yields approximately 500,000 clones, 75% to 85% seen once. Sequenced input: PBMCs. These receptors came from a woman aged 40 to 55 in good health. Some clones in this sample may be carry-over from other donors' samples. Both conserved end residues are part of each CDR3. Fields, in order: D gene, V gene, J gene, clone size, CDR3 DNA, CDR3 protein. The D gene is left open where the match is weak. Only some rows state a clone size, as once, few, many or a class for expanded clones.

d_gene: -
v_gene: TRBV5-6
j_gene: TRBJ1-4
abundance: -
CDR3nt: TGTGCCAGCAGCAGGTACAGGACGGTGGGTGAAAAACTGTTTTTT
CDR3aa: CASSRYRTVGEKLFF

d_gene: -
v_gene: TRBV5-5
j_gene: TRBJ1-4
abundance: -
CDR3nt: TGTGCCAGCAGCTTGAGCAGCTCTAATGAAAAACTGTTTTTT
CDR3aa: CASSLSSSNEKLFF

d_gene: -
v_gene: TRBV19
j_gene: TRBJ2-7
abundance: -
CDR3nt: TGTGCCAGTAGTCCTACACAGGGTTTCGAGCAGTACTTC
CDR3aa: CASSPTQGFEQYF

d_gene: TRBD1
v_gene: TRBV6-1
j_gene: TRBJ1-1
abundance: -
CDR3nt: TGTGCCAGCGGACGCAGGGGGCCCACTGAAGCTTTCTTT
CDR3aa: CASGRRGPTEAFF

d_gene: -
v_gene: TRBV7-2
j_gene: TRBJ2-1
abundance: -
CDR3nt: TGTGCCAGCAGCTCCCAGGGTGTGCTAGCCTACAATGAGCAGTTCTTC
CDR3aa: CASSSQGVLAYNEQFF

d_gene: -
v_gene: TRBV30
j_gene: TRBJ1-6
abundance: few
CDR3nt: TGTGCCTGGAGTGGCCAAGGGCTGACCGGATCACCCCTCCACTTT
CDR3aa: CAWSGQGLTGSPLHF

d_gene: -
v_gene: TRBV5-4
j_gene: TRBJ2-3
abundance: -
CDR3nt: TGTGCCAGCAGCTTGGATTGGGGGACGCAGTATTTT
CDR3aa: CASSLDWGTQYF

d_gene: -
v_gene: TRBV7-3
j_gene: TRBJ2-1
abundance: -
CDR3nt: TGTGCCAGCAGCCCCAGCCCGGGACTCTTCAATGAGCAGTTCTTC
CDR3aa: CASSPSPGLFNEQFF

d_gene: TRBD1
v_gene: TRBV7-6
j_gene: TRBJ2-2
abundance: -
CDR3nt: TGTGCCAGCAGCTTAACGGACAGGGGAACGAACGGGGAGCTGTTTTTT
CDR3aa: CASSLTDRGTNGELFF

d_gene: TRBD2
v_gene: TRBV5-1
j_gene: TRBJ2-5
abundance: -
CDR3nt: TGCGCCAGCAGCTTGGCGACTAGCGTAGAAGAGACCCAGTACTTC
CDR3aa: CASSLATSVEETQYF

d_gene: TRBD2
v_gene: TRBV6-1
j_gene: TRBJ2-1
abundance: once
CDR3nt: TGTGCCAGCAGGAGACTAGCGGGAGGGGACAATGAGCAGTTCTTC
CDR3aa: CASRRLAGGDNEQFF

d_gene: TRBD2
v_gene: TRBV6-5
j_gene: TRBJ2-1
abundance: -
CDR3nt: TGTGCCAGCAGCGACACTAGCGCTGAGCAGTTCTTC
CDR3aa: CASSDTSAEQFF

d_gene: TRBD2
v_gene: TRBV6-1
j_gene: TRBJ2-2
abundance: -
CDR3nt: TGTGCCAGCAGTGGGGCTCCGGGAGGGCCCACCGGGGAGCTGTTTTTT
CDR3aa: CASSGAPGGPTGELFF

d_gene: -
v_gene: TRBV28
j_gene: TRBJ1-2
abundance: many
CDR3nt: TGTGCCAGCAAGGGAACCGCTTATGGCTACACCTTC
CDR3aa: CASKGTAYGYTF

d_gene: -
v_gene: TRBV28
j_gene: TRBJ1-5
abundance: -
CDR3nt: TGTGCCAGCGGGGGGGGTCGGGGCAATCAGCCCCAGCATTTT
CDR3aa: CASGGGRGNQPQHF

d_gene: TRBD2
v_gene: TRBV5-1
j_gene: TRBJ2-7
abundance: -
CDR3nt: TGCGCCAGCAGCTCCGGACTAGCGTCCTACGAGCAGTACTTC
CDR3aa: CASSSGLASYEQYF

d_gene: TRBD2
v_gene: TRBV7-2
j_gene: TRBJ2-4
abundance: -
CDR3nt: TGTGCCAGCAGCCCTATGACTAGCACAAGTATTCAGTACTTC
CDR3aa: CASSPMTSTSIQYF

d_gene: -
v_gene: TRBV28
j_gene: TRBJ2-2
abundance: -
CDR3nt: TGTGCCAGCAGTACACAACCCGGGGAGCTGTTTTTT
CDR3aa: CASSTQPGELFF

d_gene: TRBD2
v_gene: TRBV7-7
j_gene: TRBJ2-1
abundance: -
CDR3nt: TGTGCCAGCAGCTCGGTAGCGGGGGCCTCCTACAATGAGCAGTTCTTC
CDR3aa: CASSSVAGASYNEQFF

d_gene: -
v_gene: TRBV7-2
j_gene: TRBJ2-2
abundance: once
CDR3nt: TGTGCCAGTCGGAGGGGCGCCGGGGAGCTGTTTTTT
CDR3aa: CASRRGAGELFF

d_gene: TRBD2
v_gene: TRBV19
j_gene: TRBJ2-5
abundance: -
CDR3nt: TGTGCCAGTAAGGCTAGCGGGAGCGGGGAGACCCAGTACTTC
CDR3aa: CASKASGSGETQYF

d_gene: -
v_gene: TRBV7-3
j_gene: TRBJ2-3
abundance: -
CDR3nt: TGTGCCAGCAGCCAGAGGGACACGACAGATACGCAGTATTTT
CDR3aa: CASSQRDTTDTQYF

d_gene: -
v_gene: TRBV20-1
j_gene: TRBJ2-3
abundance: -
CDR3nt: TGCAGTGCTAGAGGCGATACGCAGTATTTT
CDR3aa: CSARGDTQYF